Following are 22 T cell receptor beta chains from one sample sequenced in a study of identical twins. TCRdb independently ran MiXCR on the 5' RACE reads; one entry per CDR3 protein. The table shows approximately 350,000 distinct CDR3 sequences, with 10% to 15% occurring only once. This sample also belongs to another study, concerning yellow fever vaccine responses in identical twins.

Sequencing was carried out using CD8+ T cells sorted from blood. Every receptor here comes from a woman between 18 and 29 years old in good health.

The chain links TRBV2 to TRBJ2-1, with TRBD2 identical over 10 bases. The J call may be mistaken, given a closer DNA end match to TRBJ2-7. This CDR3 spans 18 amino acids. Germline CDR1 and CDR2: SNHLY and FYNNEI. This CDR3 is CASSEGRTSGFYNSEQYF. In DNA, the CDR3 is TGTGCCAGCAGTGAAGGGAGGACTAGCGGATTCTACAATAGTGAGCAGTACTTC.

This clonotype was detected only a few times. The V and J genes are TRBV6-1 and TRBJ2-7; 13 bases line up with TRBD2. The V segment lost 6 bases and the J segment 2 bases; nucleotides outside the gene matches: 7. The germline V gene encodes CDR1 MNHNS and CDR2 SASEGT. The CDR3 is 16 amino acids. The CDR3 DNA sequence: TGTGCCAGCAGGGGGACTAGCGGGACCTTACCCTACGAGCAGTACTTC. It is translated as CASRGTSGTLPYEQYF.

This chain links TRBV12-3 or TRBV12-4 with TRBJ2-1; 9 bases match TRBD1. CDR3 length equals 14 residues. V dropped 6 bases and J dropped 8; count of bases not matched to a gene: 8. As DNA, the CDR3 is TGTGCCAGCAGGGGGACAGGGCCAGGGGATGAGCAGTTCTTC. It specifies CASRGTGPGDEQFF.

This clonotype was counted a few times. The chain recombines TRBV28 with TRBJ2-5; TRBD1 matches 9 bases. There are 15 residues in the CDR3. V shed 2 bases and J 5 bases; nucleotides not matched to a gene: 6. The V gene's germline CDR1 is MDHEN and CDR2 SYDVKM. The CDR3 DNA reads as TGTGCCAGCAGTTTAGTCGACAGGGGGATGGAGACCCAGTACTTC. Translation: CASSLVDRGMETQYF.

CDR3 DNA: TGTGCCAGCAGCTTATCGAAGGACAGGGTAAATTCACCCCTCCACTTT. It encodes CASSLSKDRVNSPLHF. This chain links TRBV7-9 with TRBJ1-6, with 8 nucleotides matching TRBD1. Germline V gene data show CDR1 as SEHNR and CDR2 as FQNEAQ (reference sequence). The CDR3 covers 16 residues. V shed 2 bases, J shed 7 bases, and the junction held 7 bases outside the gene matches.

V is TRBV4-1 and J is TRBJ2-1, with 7 positions matching TRBD1. Germline V gene data show CDR1 as MGHRA and CDR2 as YSYEKL. The CDR3 is made up of 14 amino acids. The V and J ends lost 1 base and 4 bases, in that order; junction bases with no gene match: 1. The chain's CDR3 is CASSQGQGYNEQFF. The CDR3 nucleotides read TGCGCCAGCAGCCAAGGACAGGGTTACAATGAGCAGTTCTTC.

This clonotype appeared a few times. This chain links TRBV7-9 with TRBJ1-6; maybe TRBD1 (5 bases). Germline V gene lookup returns CDR1 SEHNR and CDR2 FQNEAQ (reference sequence). Trimming removed 3 bases from V and 8 bases from J, with 11 bases in between. This CDR3 is 14 amino acids long. CDR3 bases: TGTGCCAGCAGCTTGGGGGGTCGGGATTCACCCCTCCACTTT. Residues: CASSLGGRDSPLHF.

The V and J genes are TRBV6-9 and TRBJ1-1; 8 bases fit TRBD1. After removal of 6 bases from V and 3 bases from J, the junction contained 9 bases not matched to a gene. The CDR3 consists of 15 residues. Germline loops: CDR1 MNHGY, CDR2 SVAAGI. The CDR3 sequence: CASRGKDREDTEAFF. The CDR3 DNA follows: TGTGCCAGCAGGGGAAAGGACAGGGAGGACACTGAAGCTTTCTTT.

This clonotype was counted between two and nine times. This chain connects TRBV20-1 to TRBJ2-3, with 8 bases aligning to TRBD2. Germline lookup yields CDR1 DFQATT and CDR2 SNEGSKA (reference sequence). This CDR3 has 16 amino acids. Germline trimming cut 5 bases from V and 0 bases from J; bases unmatched to any gene: 10. In nucleotides, the CDR3 is TGCAGTGCTCACCCACTAGCGGAAGCTAGCACAGATACGCAGTATTTT. Amino acids: CSAHPLAEASTDTQYF.

V gene TRBV7-8 combines with J gene TRBJ1-2; TRBD1 might be the D (5 bases). Germline values: CDR1 SGHVS, CDR2 FQNEAQ. The V gene lost 1 base and the J gene lost 2 bases, with 8 bases spanning the gap. There are 14 residues in the CDR3. The CDR3 protein is CASSLEQANYGYTF. As DNA, the CDR3 is TGTGCCAGCAGCTTAGAACAGGCCAACTATGGCTACACCTTC.

In its sample, this clonotype was seen a few times. The chain uses TRBV3-1 and TRBJ1-1, with 7 bases lining up with TRBD1. Unmatched junction bases numbered 8, after V lost 5 bases and J lost 5 bases. The CDR3 length is 14 residues. The germline CDR1 and CDR2 sequences are LGHDT and YNNKEL (reference sequence). The CDR3 region has the DNA TGTGCCAGCAGCGAGACAGGGATTTGGACTGAAGCTTTCTTT. Translation gives CASSETGIWTEAFF. Complete variable domain (other parts from reference TRBV3-1 and TRBJ1-1): DTAVSQTPKYLVTQMGNDKSIKCEQNLGHDTMYWYKQDSKKFLKIMFSYNNKELIINETVPNRFSPKSPDKAHLNLHINSLELGDSAVYFCASSETGIWTEAFFGQGTRLTVV.

This clonotype was detected only a few times. The V call is TRBV2, the J call TRBJ2-2; D ambiguous. The CDR3 contains 15 residues. Germline loops: CDR1 SNHLY, CDR2 FYNNEI. Trimming removed 8 bases at V and 0 bases at J, with 13 bases between. CDR3 DNA sequence: TGTGCCAGCCTACACGAGCCCGCGAACACCGGGGAGCTGTTTTTT. Its translation: CASLHEPANTGELFF.

The chain uses TRBV14 and TRBJ2-3, with 7 bases that match TRBD2. V lost 0 bases and J lost 4; bases outside the gene matches: 7. The CDR3 runs to 16 residues. Germline-derived CDR1 and CDR2 are SGHDN and FVKESK. The DNA for the CDR3 is TGTGCCAGCAGCCAAGAATGGACTAGACGGGCAGATACGCAGTATTTT. This encodes CASSQEWTRRADTQYF.

This clonotype was detected only a few times. The V call is TRBV5-4, the J call TRBJ2-7; D gene unclear. The V and J ends lost 2 bases and 0 bases respectively, with 9 bases between them. CDR1 is SGHNT, CDR2 YYREEE, per germline (reference sequence). The CDR3 consists of 14 residues. Here the CDR3 reads CASSFGVSSYEQYV. Here the CDR3 DNA reads TGTGCCAGCAGCTTTGGTGTGAGCTCCTACGAGCAGTACGTC.

J is TRBJ1-4 and V is TRBV13; 10 bases agree with TRBD1. CDR3 length: 14 amino acids. J was trimmed by 10 bases and V by 5 bases; bases with no gene match: 7. Germline CDR1 is PRHDT and CDR2 is FYEKMQ (reference sequence). The CDR3 coding sequence is TGTGCCAGCAGCCCCCGGGACAGGGGAGGAAAACTGTTTTTT. Protein: CASSPRDRGGKLFF. Full variable domain (remainder filled in from reference TRBV13 and TRBJ1-4): AAGVIQSPRHLIKEKRETATLKCYPIPRHDTVYWYQQGPGQDPQFLISFYEKMQSDKGSIPDRFSAQQFSDYHSELNMSSLELGDSALYFCASSPRDRGGKLFFGSGTQLSVL.

This chain connects TRBV4-1 to TRBJ1-5; 8 bases map to TRBD1. The germline V gene encodes CDR1 MGHRA and CDR2 YSYEKL. J was trimmed by 5 bases and V by 0 bases; bases with no gene match: 0. The CDR3 is made up of 14 amino acids. CDR3 residues: CASSQETGDQPQHF. In DNA, the CDR3 is TGCGCCAGCAGCCAAGAGACAGGGGATCAGCCCCAGCATTTT.

The J gene is TRBJ2-1, the V gene TRBV3-1, with TRBD2 matching 10 bases. The germline V gene encodes CDR1 LGHDT and CDR2 YNNKEL (reference sequence). The V gene end was trimmed by 6 bases and the J gene end by 8 bases; junction bases not matched to a gene: 16. The CDR3 contains 17 residues. The CDR3 bases are TGTGCCAGCAGTCTTCGAGCTGGGAGCGGGAGGGGTGATGAGCAGTTCTTC. Its protein is CASSLRAGSGRGDEQFF.

This clonotype turned up a few times. The J gene is TRBJ2-1, the V gene TRBV28, with unresolved D. Germline CDR1 and CDR2: MDHEN and SYDVKM. This CDR3 comprises 13 residues. V lost 5 bases and J lost 7, with 12 bases in between. The CDR3 DNA sequence: TGTGCCAGCAGTCCCCTGATTGGGAATGAGCAGTTCTTC. It codes for CASSPLIGNEQFF.

The chain links TRBV5-6 to TRBJ2-2; D is ambiguous. Trimming removed 4 bases from V and 7 bases from J, with 8 bases in between. The CDR3 is made up of 12 amino acids. The germline gives CDR1 SGHDT, CDR2 YYEEEE. Here the CDR3 DNA reads TGTGCCAGCAGCCCATTCAGCGGGGAGCTGTTTTTT. Residues: CASSPFSGELFF.

This clonotype was recorded at least ten times. J is TRBJ2-1 and V is TRBV4-1, with 12 positions matching TRBD2. Germline CDR1 is MGHRA and CDR2 is YSYEKL. Germline trimming cut 4 bases from V and 5 bases from J; bases unmatched to any gene: 6. This CDR3 is built from 16 residues. Written as DNA, the CDR3 is TGCGCCAGCAGCCTACTAAGACTAGCGGGAGACAATGAGCAGTTCTTC. Translating gives CASSLLRLAGDNEQFF.

The chain is built from TRBV19 and TRBJ1-2; D unclear. The germline V and J ends were trimmed by 4 bases and 7 bases, with 7 bases remaining between them. Germline CDR1 LNHDA, CDR2 SQIVND (reference sequence). This CDR3 has 11 amino acids. CDR3 sequence reads: CASSSYTGYTF. Written as DNA, the CDR3 is TGTGCCAGTAGTAGCTATACTGGCTACACCTTC. Combining the CDR3 with reference TRBV19 and TRBJ1-2 gives the whole variable domain DGGITQSPKYLFRKEGQNVTLSCEQNLNHDAMYWYRQDPGQGLRLIYYSQIVNDFQKGDIAEGYSVSREKKESFPLTVTSAQKNPTAFYLCASSSYTGYTFGSGTRLTVV.

There are a few counts of this clonotype. This chain joins TRBV7-9 and TRBJ2-1; D might be TRBD1 (6 bases). CDR1 and CDR2 (germline): SEHNR, FQNEAQ (reference sequence). The germline V and J ends were trimmed by 1 base and 5 bases, with 12 bases remaining between them. The CDR3 loop spans 15 amino acids. CDR3: CASSLVQGLNNEQFF. The CDR3 nucleotides are TGTGCCAGCAGCTTAGTGCAGGGGCTTAACAATGAGCAGTTCTTC.